The clone carrying this TCR beta chain appeared once. Autoimmune disease history or systemic immunosuppression led to patient exclusion. The data were obtained in a study of OX40 agonist ivuxolimab in advanced cancers. Looking at the study overall: Averaging roughly 60 years in age, with a range of 23 to 79, the cohort was more than 75% male.

Produced via immunoSEQ multiplex PCR; TCRdb's table is partial and in-frame only. The sample includes about 45,000 clones, about nine tenths seen only once; the top ten take roughly 30%. The CDR3 contains 14 residues. Trimming stripped 0 bases from V and 2 bases from J, with 6 bases between. Germline V CDR1 and CDR2: SGDLS, YYNGEE. This clonotype was sampled from an adult with an advanced solid tumor such as melanoma, head and neck, liver or kidney cancer. The input for sequencing was CD4+ or CD8+ T cells sorted from blood, taken in a trial of the OX40 agonist ivuxolimab. V and J are TRBV9 and TRBJ1-5; D ambiguous. In nucleotides, the CDR3 is TGTGCCAGCAGCGTAGACTCGGGCAATCAGCCCCAGCATTTT. Translation: CASSVDSGNQPQHF.